Here is one TCR beta chain with its context. This CDR3 is 15 amino acids long. Trimming took off 4 bases at V and 0 bases at J, with 12 bases between the two ends. CDR1 MNHEY and CDR2 SVGAGI come from the germline V gene. Original data processing: Cell counts per sample came from amplifying reference gene primers. Repertoires were generated with immunoSEQ multiplex PCR, while TCRdb's copy carries only in-frame clones and drops some. The DNA gave D and trimming, while V, J and clone size come from that table. The sample gives 54,000 or so clones, approximately 89% of which show up once; about 3.2% is in the top ten. The data derive from a study of blood T cell repertoires in COVID-19. Study context: Samples taken during acute and convalescent COVID-19 were collected in the United States, Italy and Spain.

The TCR sequence derives from a human donor in a cohort sampled during active COVID-19. The chain couples TRBV6-5 to TRBJ1-1; D ambiguous. Sequenced input: peripheral blood. The CDR3 reads CASSFFGSMNTEAFF. DNA for the CDR3: TGTGCCAGCAGTTTCTTCGGGTCCATGAACACTGAAGCTTTCTTT.